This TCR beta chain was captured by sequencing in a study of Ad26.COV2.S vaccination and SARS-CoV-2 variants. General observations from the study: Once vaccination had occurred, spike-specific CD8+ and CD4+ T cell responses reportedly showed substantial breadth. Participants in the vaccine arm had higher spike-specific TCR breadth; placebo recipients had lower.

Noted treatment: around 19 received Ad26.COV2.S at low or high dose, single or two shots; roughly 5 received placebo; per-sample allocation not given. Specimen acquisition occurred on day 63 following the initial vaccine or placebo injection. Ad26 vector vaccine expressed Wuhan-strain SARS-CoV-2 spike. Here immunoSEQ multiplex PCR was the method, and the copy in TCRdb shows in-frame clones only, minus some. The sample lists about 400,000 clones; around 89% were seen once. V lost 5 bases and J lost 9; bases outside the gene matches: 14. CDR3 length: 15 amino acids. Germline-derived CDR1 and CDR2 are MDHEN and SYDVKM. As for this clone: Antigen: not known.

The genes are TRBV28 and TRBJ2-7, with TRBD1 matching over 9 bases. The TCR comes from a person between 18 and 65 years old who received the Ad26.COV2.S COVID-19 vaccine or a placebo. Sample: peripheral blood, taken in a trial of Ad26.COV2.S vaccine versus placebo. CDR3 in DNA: TGTGCCAGCAGTCCCTCCGGACAGGGGACGGTGGGGCAGTACTTC. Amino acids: CASSPSGQGTVGQYF.